Described below is a single TCR beta chain sequence and its context. Its antigen specificity is not known. No base quality values were provided; no much bigger clone lies one nucleotide off. Samples from volunteer blood donors who had recovered from COVID-19 were contributed by a second Seattle source. Collaborating institutions collected whole blood in K2EDTA tubes following their own protocols. For TCRbeta analysis, collaborators shipped samples in one of three forms: frozen whole blood, isolated PBMCs, or DNA extracted from either of those sample types. TCRbeta CDR3 regions were amplified from genomic DNA using the immunoSEQ Assay, a bias-controlled multiplex PCR. The original methods were these. Nucleated cell counts per sample were estimated from amplification of reference gene primers within the assay. Sequence reads were collapsed and filtered to measure the absolute abundance of every unique TCRbeta CDR3 rearrangement. For each sample, productive Simpson clonality was calculated by taking the square root of Simpson's diversity index across productive rearrangements. Drawn from immuneACCESS, this table holds only the in-frame rearrangements with V and J called that TCRdb kept. Clones are partly lost; checked studies trace under half to an unresolved V gene and leave the rest unexplained. V and J calls and clone size follow that table, whereas D and trimming were derived from the DNA. The sample includes 310,000 or so clones, with around 86% observed a single time. The ten most abundant clones make up 2% to 2.5% of the sample.

This specimen comes from a study of blood T cell repertoires in COVID-19 (dated by TCRdb to about 2020). Notes on the research overall: Samples from collaborators originated in the United States, Italy and Spain and spanned both the acute and convalescent phases of COVID-19. The prospective study material was composed of cDNA or gDNA derived from T cells, B-cell-depleted T cells, or PBMCs. Subjects who had been exposed to COVID-19, were actively infected with it, or had recovered from it provided the deeply sampled blood TCRbeta repertoires that made up the dataset. The repertoires were made available in a free public database intended to serve as a resource for research on the immune response to SARS-CoV-2. Samples were obtained from the ongoing ImmuneRACE study (first 160 participants) and from over a thousand subjects provided by 6 global collaborators. Sample metadata almost always included a de-identified subject ID, COVID-19 status, age in years and sex. Where available, HLA class I and class II types were taken from metadata supplied by the sample provider and were not determined by assay-based typing. General study outcomes and caveats: The quantity of clinical and demographic metadata differed by source and by participant and was supplied without curation.

Taken from the germline V gene, the CDR1 and CDR2 loops are SGDLS and YYNGEE. Taken from cysteine to phenylalanine, the CDR3 has 15 residues. The entry retains the CDR3 DNA only, 45 bases that are in frame from base 1. Trimming at the junction amounts to 4 bases on V and 0 bases on J, and the germline ends lie 11 bases apart. The TCR was taken from a woman in her twenties or thirties who had recovered from COVID-19. This chain joins TRBV9 to TRBJ2-1; TRBD2 is possibly the D segment (5 matching bases). Material for sequencing was peripheral blood. The CDR3 protein: CASSLSVRSYNEQFF. The DNA sequence is as follows: TGTGCCAGCAGCCTTAGCGTGCGCTCCTACAATGAGCAGTTCTTC.